The 26 T cell receptor beta chains reported below all come from one sample, sequenced in a study of T-cell memory formation after mild COVID-19. Using its own MiXCR run on the 5' RACE reads, TCRdb lists one record per CDR3 protein. The sample lists approximately 480,000 distinct CDR3 sequences; 15% to 20% were seen once. The sample was PBMCs or a T cell subset sorted from them (not recorded which). These receptors came from an adult woman who had mild COVID-19 (a few samples of this study predate the infection). Cell type and time point are not known.

Here the CDR3 reads CASSLEGVETYEQYF. The CDR3, as DNA: TGCGCCAGCAGCTTGGAAGGGGTAGAAACTTACGAGCAGTACTTC. V gene TRBV5-1 combines with J gene TRBJ2-7; D might be TRBD1 (5 bases). Germline-derived CDR1 and CDR2 are SGHRS and YFSETQ. This CDR3 is 15 amino acids long. Trimming took 0 bases from V and 4 from J, leaving 14 bases between them. Based on the CDR3 plus reference TRBV5-1 and TRBJ2-7, the full variable domain is KAGVTQTPRYLIKTRGQQVTLSCSPISGHRSVSWYQQTPGQGLQFLFEYFSETQRNKGNFPGRFSGRQFSNSRSEMNVSTLELGDSALYLCASSLEGVETYEQYFGPGTRLTVT.

This clonotype was recorded a few times. The chain combines TRBV5-6 with TRBJ2-4; TRBD1 aligns across 9 bases. The germline V gene encodes CDR1 SGHDT and CDR2 YYEEEE. V was clipped by 2 bases and J by 3 bases; unmatched bases: 6. The CDR3 loop spans 16 amino acids. The chain's CDR3 is CASSFLPGQGKNIQYF. As DNA, the CDR3 is TGTGCCAGCAGCTTTCTGCCGGGACAGGGCAAAAACATTCAGTACTTC.

This clonotype came up a few times. V gene TRBV6-1 combines with J gene TRBJ1-5, with D perhaps TRBD1 (5 bases). Germline values: CDR1 MNHNS, CDR2 SASEGT. V was trimmed by 4 bases and J by 7 bases, leaving 14 bases between them. CDR3 length: 14 amino acids. CDR3 protein: CASSARDEGQPQHF. CDR3 DNA: TGTGCCAGCAGTGCCCGGGACGAGGGACAGCCCCAGCATTTT.

The chain couples TRBV12-3 or TRBV12-4 to TRBJ2-6; 11 nucleotides match TRBD1. V was pared by 7 bases and J by 0 bases, with 2 bases of the junction left unmatched. This CDR3 is built from 16 residues. The CDR3 spells CASTGTGGSGANVLTF. The CDR3, as DNA: TGTGCCAGCACGGGGACAGGGGGCTCTGGGGCCAACGTCCTGACTTTC.

The CDR3 reads CASSERDRVRMGAGQFF. The DNA for the CDR3 is TGTGCCAGCAGTGAACGGGACAGGGTTAGAATGGGTGCGGGGCAGTTCTTC. The chain carries TRBV6-1 and TRBJ2-1, with TRBD1 matching over 9 bases. The CDR3 runs 17 residues. Germline loops: CDR1 MNHNS, CDR2 SASEGT. V was pared by 2 bases and J by 12 bases, with 17 bases of the junction left unmatched.

This clonotype showed up just a few times. The chain is built from TRBV12-3 or TRBV12-4 and TRBJ1-5, with 7 positions matching TRBD1. V lost 6 bases, J lost 7 bases, and 9 bases stayed unmatched. CDR3 length: 14 amino acids. CDR3 coding DNA: TGTGCCAGCAGCCCCTGGGACAGCGGACAGCCCCAGCATTTT. Translation: CASSPWDSGQPQHF.

V gene TRBV5-1 combines with J gene TRBJ1-2, with D tentatively TRBD1 (5 bases). The CDR3 loop spans 15 amino acids. V lost 0 bases, J lost 4 bases, and 13 bases lay in between. Germline loops: CDR1 SGHRS, CDR2 YFSETQ. CDR3 DNA: TGCGCCAGCAGCTTGGTGTTTAGGGGAGGCTATGGCTACACCTTC. It encodes CASSLVFRGGYGYTF.

This rearrangement joins TRBV28 to TRBJ2-1; tentatively, D is TRBD1 (6 bases). Per germline, CDR1 MDHEN and CDR2 SYDVKM. The CDR3 totals 13 residues. V was clipped by 6 bases and J by 12 bases, with 18 bases between them. The chain's CDR3 is CASSQDRSRGQFF. CDR3 sequence (DNA): TGTGCCAGCAGCCAAGACAGGTCAAGGGGGCAGTTCTTC.

J is TRBJ1-1 and V is TRBV5-1; a possible D gene is TRBD1 (5 bases). Trimming pared 0 bases from V and 10 bases from J, leaving 22 bases between. The CDR3 loop spans 16 amino acids. Germline CDR1 is SGHRS and CDR2 is YFSETQ. CDR3 DNA: TGCGCCAGCAGCTTGGAGTGGGGCAAAAAGGTGGCTGGAGCTTTCTTT. Encoded protein: CASSLEWGKKVAGAFF.

The chain recombines TRBV7-8 with TRBJ1-2; no definite D call. The CDR3 has 15 amino acids. With 2 bases removed from V and 4 bases from J, the gap between germline ends came to 14 bases. CDR1 is SGHVS and CDR2 is FQNEAQ in the germline V gene. The CDR3 region is CASSLQALPLYGYTF. The CDR3 region has the DNA TGTGCCAGCAGCTTACAGGCGCTCCCTCTCTATGGCTACACCTTC.

This clonotype was recorded a few times. The genes are TRBV11-2 and TRBJ2-2; D is perhaps TRBD2 (5 bases). This CDR3 has 15 amino acids. The V end lost 2 bases, the J end lost 5 bases, and 12 bases lay between the germline ends. Germline V lookup: CDR1 SGHAT, CDR2 FQNNGV. This chain's CDR3 is CASSLSFRGTGELFF. The CDR3 coding sequence is TGTGCCAGCAGCTTATCATTCCGCGGGACCGGGGAGCTGTTTTTT.

There are a few counts of this clonotype. The chain has TRBV7-2 and TRBJ2-2, with 8 bases matching TRBD1. Germline CDR1 and CDR2: SGHTA and FQGNSA. V shed 3 bases, J shed 0 bases, and the junction held 6 bases outside the gene matches. The CDR3 consists of 17 residues. The CDR3 here is CASSLDRTGTNTGELFF. The CDR3 DNA reads as TGTGCCAGCAGCTTGGATCGGACAGGGACGAACACCGGGGAGCTGTTTTTT.

This chain connects TRBV4-1 to TRBJ2-7, with TRBD1 as a possible D gene (6 bases). V was trimmed by 2 bases and J by 6 bases, leaving 11 bases between them. Germline lookup yields CDR1 MGHRA and CDR2 YSYEKL. The CDR3 extends over 13 amino acids. The CDR3 coding sequence is TGCGCCAGCAGCCAAATGACAGGCTTCGAGCAGTACTTC. Translated: CASSQMTGFEQYF.

The chain employs TRBV5-1 and TRBJ2-2; weak D call: TRBD1 (6 bases). Trimming shortened V by 3 bases and J by 2 bases, and 11 bases separated the two germline ends. Per germline, CDR1 SGHRS and CDR2 YFSETQ. This CDR3 has 15 amino acids. This chain's CDR3 is CASSSRGANTGELFF. The CDR3 DNA is TGCGCCAGCAGCTCCAGGGGCGCAAACACCGGGGAGCTGTTTTTT.

The J gene is TRBJ2-6, the V gene TRBV5-1; 7 bases agree with TRBD1. The CDR3 spans 17 residues. The V gene's germline CDR1 is SGHRS and CDR2 YFSETQ. Germline trimming cut 1 base from V and 0 bases from J; bases unmatched to any gene: 4. Here the CDR3 reads CASSLSQGFSGANVLTF. The CDR3 DNA is TGCGCCAGCAGCTTGTCACAGGGGTTCTCTGGGGCCAACGTCCTGACTTTC.

This sequence joins TRBV5-6 and TRBJ1-2, with a weak D call TRBD1 (5 bases). Trimming shortened V by 1 base and J by 5 bases, and 18 bases separated the two germline ends. This CDR3 comprises 16 residues. The V gene's germline CDR1 is SGHDT and CDR2 YYEEEE. Here the CDR3 reads CASSLRYRDGAYGYTF. CDR3 DNA sequence: TGTGCCAGCAGCTTGCGTTACCGGGACGGCGCTTATGGCTACACCTTC.

CDR3 sequence (DNA): TGTGCCACCAGTGATTTGAGGACGGATGGGAAAGAGACCCAGTACTTC. It encodes CATSDLRTDGKETQYF. This chain joins TRBV24-1 and TRBJ2-5; the D is unclear. Germline lookup yields CDR1 KGHDR and CDR2 SFDVKD. This CDR3 spans 16 amino acids. V was clipped by 0 bases and J by 3 bases, with 13 bases between them.

V is TRBV7-9 and J is TRBJ2-7; the match to TRBD1 covers 9 bases. With V trimmed by 7 bases and J by 3 bases, 7 bases remained unmatched. This CDR3 region has 14 residues. Germline V CDR1 and CDR2: SEHNR, FQNEAQ (reference sequence). The CDR3 nucleotides read TGTGCCAGCACCCCCGCGGACAGGGGCTACGAGCAGTACTTC. Translating it yields CASTPADRGYEQYF.

This clonotype was seen only a few times. The CDR3 DNA reads as TGCGCCAGCAGCTGGAGAGGGACGCGTCAAGAGACCCAGTACTTC. Amino acids: CASSWRGTRQETQYF. The chain has TRBV5-1 and TRBJ2-5, with D perhaps being TRBD1 or TRBD2 (5 bases each). V was cut by 3 bases and J by 2 bases, with 14 bases left in between. The CDR3 runs 15 residues. Germline V lookup: CDR1 SGHRS, CDR2 YFSETQ. The full variable domain, rest sourced from reference TRBV5-1 and TRBJ2-5, is KAGVTQTPRYLIKTRGQQVTLSCSPISGHRSVSWYQQTPGQGLQFLFEYFSETQRNKGNFPGRFSGRQFSNSRSEMNVSTLELGDSALYLCASSWRGTRQETQYFGPGTRLLVL.

This clonotype was detected a few times. This chain connects TRBV27 to TRBJ2-1, with 15 bases aligning to TRBD2. The CDR3 covers 16 residues. The V gene end was trimmed by 6 bases and the J gene end by 8 bases; junction bases not matched to a gene: 8. The germline V gene has CDR1 MNHEY and CDR2 SMNVEV (reference sequence). The DNA of the CDR3 is TGTGCCAGCAGGCTCGGACTAGCGGGAGGGCCTGATGAGCAGTTCTTC. Its translation: CASRLGLAGGPDEQFF.

This chain connects TRBV6-2 or TRBV6-3 to TRBJ2-7; D is perhaps TRBD1 or TRBD2 (5 bases each). V was shortened by 6 bases and J by 4 bases, with 10 bases between the two germline ends. Germline assignment: CDR1 MNHEY and CDR2 SVGEGT. The CDR3 length is 12 residues. For the CDR3, the DNA is TGTGCCAGCAGGGGGCCGGGGTACGAGCAGTACTTC. This codes for CASRGPGYEQYF.

This clonotype was observed a handful of times. The genes are TRBV4-2 and TRBJ2-5, with TRBD2 identical over 7 bases. Looked up from germline, CDR1 is LGHNA and CDR2 is YNFKEQ. Trimming at V came to 4 bases and at J to 10 bases, leaving 12 bases not matched to a gene. The length of the CDR3 is 14 residues. The CDR3: CASSLGGSPEGQYF. As DNA, the CDR3 is TGTGCCAGCAGCCTCGGGGGGAGCCCAGAGGGCCAGTACTTC.

CDR3 residues: CASSYEFPTEAFF. CDR3 coding DNA: TGTGCCAGCAGCTACGAGTTTCCCACTGAAGCTTTCTTT. The rearrangement links TRBV5-4 to TRBJ1-1; D call uncertain. The V and J ends lost 3 bases and 4 bases respectively, with 10 bases between them. Germline V lookup: CDR1 SGHNT, CDR2 YYREEE (reference sequence). The CDR3 covers 13 residues. Looking up the rest from reference TRBV5-4 and TRBJ1-1 gives the full variable domain: ETGVTQSPTHLIKTRGQQVTLRCSSQSGHNTVSWYQQALGQGPQFIFQYYREEENGRGNFPPRFSGLQFPNYSSELNVNALELDDSALYLCASSYEFPTEAFFGQGTRLTVV.

V usage is TRBV29-1 and J usage is TRBJ2-7; D unresolved. Germline CDR1 and CDR2: SQVTM and ANQGSEA. The CDR3 length is 16 residues. Deletions cut 6 bases from V and 6 bases from J, with 27 bases between. CDR3 in amino acids: CSVPNPGGSLRGEQYF. The CDR3 region has the DNA TGCAGCGTACCAAACCCCGGTGGCAGCTTAAGAGGCGAGCAGTACTTC.

This clonotype was counted only a few times. The J gene is TRBJ1-2, the V gene TRBV15; D possibly corresponds to TRBD1 (6 bases). In germline, CDR1 is LNHNV, CDR2 YYDKDF (reference sequence). The CDR3 spans 14 residues. V gave up 1 base and J gave up 1 base, with 7 bases separating them. CDR3 amino acids: CATSRGGHNYGYTF. The DNA of the CDR3 is TGTGCCACCAGCAGAGGGGGGCATAACTATGGCTACACCTTC.

This clonotype was counted only a few times. The rearrangement links TRBV5-1 to TRBJ2-1, with TRBD1 matching 8 bases. CDR1 and CDR2 from the germline V gene are SGHRS and YFSETQ. This CDR3 contains 16 residues. Trimming cost V 2 bases and J 4 bases; bases outside gene matches: 8. CDR3 region: CASSFGTGSSYNEQFF. The CDR3 DNA reads TGCGCCAGCAGCTTCGGGACAGGCAGTTCTTACAATGAGCAGTTCTTC.